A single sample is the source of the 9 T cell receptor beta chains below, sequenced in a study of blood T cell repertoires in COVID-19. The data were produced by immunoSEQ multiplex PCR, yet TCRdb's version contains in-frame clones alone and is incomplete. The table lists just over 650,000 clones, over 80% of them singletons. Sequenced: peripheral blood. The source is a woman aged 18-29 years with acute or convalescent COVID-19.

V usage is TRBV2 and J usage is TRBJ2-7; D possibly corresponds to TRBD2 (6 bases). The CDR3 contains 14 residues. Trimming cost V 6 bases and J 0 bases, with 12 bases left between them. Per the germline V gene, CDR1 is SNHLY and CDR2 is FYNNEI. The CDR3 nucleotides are TGTGCCAGCAGCGCGGGACCACCCTCCTACGAGCAGTACTTC. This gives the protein CASSAGPPSYEQYF. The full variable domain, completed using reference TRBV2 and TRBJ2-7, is EPEVTQTPSHQVTQMGQEVILRCVPISNHLYFYWYRQILGQKVEFLVSFYNNEISEKSEIFDDQFSVERPDGSNFTLKIRSTKLEDSAMYFCASSAGPPSYEQYFGPGTRLTVT.

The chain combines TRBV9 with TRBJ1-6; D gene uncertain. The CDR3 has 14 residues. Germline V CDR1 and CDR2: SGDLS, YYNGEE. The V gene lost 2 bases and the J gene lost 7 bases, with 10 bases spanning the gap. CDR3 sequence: CASSVAVGNSPLHF. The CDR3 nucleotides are TGTGCCAGCAGCGTTGCGGTCGGGAATTCACCCCTCCACTTT. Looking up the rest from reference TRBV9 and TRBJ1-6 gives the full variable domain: DSGVTQTPKHLITATGQRVTLRCSPRSGDLSVYWYQQSLDQGLQFLIQYYNGEERAKGNILERFSAQQFPDLHSELNLSSLELGDSALYFCASSVAVGNSPLHFGNGTRLTVT.

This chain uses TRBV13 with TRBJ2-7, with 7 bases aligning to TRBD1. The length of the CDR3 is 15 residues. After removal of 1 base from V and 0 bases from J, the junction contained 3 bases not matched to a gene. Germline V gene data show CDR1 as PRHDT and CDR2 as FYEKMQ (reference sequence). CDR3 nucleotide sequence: TGTGCCAGCAGCTTAGACAGGGGAGCCTCCTACGAGCAGTACTTC. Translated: CASSLDRGASYEQYF.

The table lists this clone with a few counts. The chain's CDR3 is CASSRVMNTEAFF. CDR3 in DNA: TGTGCCAGCAGTCGAGTAATGAACACTGAAGCTTTCTTT. This chain connects TRBV2 to TRBJ1-1, with no clear D. CDR3 length equals 13 residues. Between the trimmed V and J ends, which lost 5 bases and 0 bases, there was a span of 7 bases. Germline CDR1 and CDR2: SNHLY and FYNNEI.

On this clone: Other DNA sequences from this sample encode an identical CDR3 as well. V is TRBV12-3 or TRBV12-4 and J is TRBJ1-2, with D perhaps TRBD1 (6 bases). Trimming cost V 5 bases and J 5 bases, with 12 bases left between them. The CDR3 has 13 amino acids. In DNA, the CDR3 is TGTGCCAGCAGTCTCGACAGGAGTTATGGCTACACCTTC. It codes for CASSLDRSYGYTF.

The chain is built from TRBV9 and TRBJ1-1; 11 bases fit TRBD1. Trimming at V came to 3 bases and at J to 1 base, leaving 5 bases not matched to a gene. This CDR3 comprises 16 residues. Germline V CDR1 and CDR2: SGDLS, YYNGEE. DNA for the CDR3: TGTGCCAGCAGCGCCCCGGGACAGGGGGAGAACACTGAAGCTTTCTTT. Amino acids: CASSAPGQGENTEAFF. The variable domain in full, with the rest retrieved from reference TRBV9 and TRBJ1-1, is DSGVTQTPKHLITATGQRVTLRCSPRSGDLSVYWYQQSLDQGLQFLIQYYNGEERAKGNILERFSAQQFPDLHSELNLSSLELGDSALYFCASSAPGQGENTEAFFGQGTRLTVV.

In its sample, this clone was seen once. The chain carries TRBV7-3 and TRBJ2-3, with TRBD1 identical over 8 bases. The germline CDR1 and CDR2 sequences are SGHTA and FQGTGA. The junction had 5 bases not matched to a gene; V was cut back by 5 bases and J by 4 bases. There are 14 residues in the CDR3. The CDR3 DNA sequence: TGTGCCAGCAGCGACGGACAGGGTCCAGATACGCAGTATTTT. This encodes CASSDGQGPDTQYF.

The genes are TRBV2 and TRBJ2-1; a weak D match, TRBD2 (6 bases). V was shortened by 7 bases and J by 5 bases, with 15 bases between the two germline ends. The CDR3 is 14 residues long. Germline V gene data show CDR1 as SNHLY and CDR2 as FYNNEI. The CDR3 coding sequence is TGTGCCAGCAATTTCGGGGGAGGAAACAATGAGCAGTTCTTC. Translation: CASNFGGGNNEQFF.

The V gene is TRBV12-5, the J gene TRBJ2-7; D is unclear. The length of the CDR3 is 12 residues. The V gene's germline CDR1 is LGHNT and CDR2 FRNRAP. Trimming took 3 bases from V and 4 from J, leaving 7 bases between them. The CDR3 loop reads CASGFDTYEQYF. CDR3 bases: TGTGCTAGTGGTTTCGACACGTACGAGCAGTACTTC.